The rows below give T cell receptor beta chains drawn from one sample of a study of shared clonotypes between healthy human individuals. Profiled with immunoSEQ multiplex PCR; TCRdb holds only in-frame clones, not every one. The repertoire consists of 2,100,000 or so clones, with more than 90% occurring once and the leading ten covering more than 0.1%. Material for sequencing was naive CD4+ T cells sorted from blood. The receptors stem from a young man in good health. Each CDR3 is given with its conserved first and last residue. D genes are given only for firm matches. A clone size is listed for some rows: how often the clone was seen (once, few, many), or a class if it is expanded.

clone_size: -
d_call: -
v_call: TRBV5-1
cdr3_length: 15
j_call: TRBJ2-3
cdr3_nt: TGCGCCAGCAGCTTGGGAGGAGGGTACGCGGATACGCAGTATTTT
cdr3_aa: CASSLGGGYADTQYF

clone_size: -
d_call: -
v_call: TRBV5-1
cdr3_length: 16
j_call: TRBJ1-4
cdr3_nt: TGCGCCAGCAGCTTGGCCCCGACAGGAATAAATGAAAAACTGTTTTTT
cdr3_aa: CASSLAPTGINEKLFF

clone_size: -
d_call: TRBD2
v_call: TRBV7-9
cdr3_length: 19
j_call: TRBJ2-7
cdr3_nt: TGTGCCAGCAGCTCACGCCGGACTAGCGGGAGTGGGTTCCCCTACGAGCAGTACTTC
cdr3_aa: CASSSRRTSGSGFPYEQYF

clone_size: once
d_call: TRBD2
v_call: TRBV28
cdr3_length: 17
j_call: TRBJ2-3
cdr3_nt: TGTGCCAGCAGTTTATACCCCGGGACTACTAGCACAGATACGCAGTATTTT
cdr3_aa: CASSLYPGTTSTDTQYF

clone_size: -
d_call: TRBD2
v_call: TRBV19
cdr3_length: 15
j_call: TRBJ2-3
cdr3_nt: TGTGCCAGTAGTATAGTCGGACTAGCAATGAATACGCAGTATTTT
cdr3_aa: CASSIVGLAMNTQYF

clone_size: -
d_call: -
v_call: TRBV6-1
cdr3_length: 15
j_call: TRBJ1-3
cdr3_nt: TGTGCCAGCAGTGAAGTACCGGGCTCTGGAAACACCATATATTTT
cdr3_aa: CASSEVPGSGNTIYF

clone_size: -
d_call: -
v_call: TRBV5-1
cdr3_length: 15
j_call: TRBJ2-7
cdr3_nt: TGCGCCAGCTTCCCCCGCGGGGAAACCCCCTACGAGCAGTACTTC
cdr3_aa: CASFPRGETPYEQYF

clone_size: -
d_call: -
v_call: TRBV5-1
cdr3_length: 15
j_call: TRBJ2-6
cdr3_nt: TGCGCCAGCAGCAGAGGGTCCGCTGGGGCCAACGTCCTGACTTTC
cdr3_aa: CASSRGSAGANVLTF

clone_size: -
d_call: TRBD1
v_call: TRBV9
cdr3_length: 14
j_call: TRBJ2-7
cdr3_nt: TGTGCCAGCAGCTCCCAGACAGGGTCATACGAGCAGTACTTC
cdr3_aa: CASSSQTGSYEQYF

clone_size: -
d_call: -
v_call: TRBV30
cdr3_length: 14
j_call: TRBJ2-1
cdr3_nt: TGTGCCTGGACCGGTTTTGCCCCCTACAATGAGCAGTTCTTC
cdr3_aa: CAWTGFAPYNEQFF

clone_size: -
d_call: -
v_call: TRBV5-1
cdr3_length: 13
j_call: TRBJ1-5
cdr3_nt: TGCGCCAGCAGCACAGGGAGCAATCAGCCCCAGCATTTT
cdr3_aa: CASSTGSNQPQHF

clone_size: -
d_call: -
v_call: TRBV18
cdr3_length: 14
j_call: TRBJ1-1
cdr3_nt: TGTGCCAGCTCACAACTTAAGGGGAACACTGAAGCTTTCTTT
cdr3_aa: CASSQLKGNTEAFF

clone_size: -
d_call: TRBD1
v_call: TRBV28
cdr3_length: 13
j_call: TRBJ1-1
cdr3_nt: TGTGCCAGCAGTCGCCTGACAGGGCTGAGAGCTTTCTTT
cdr3_aa: CASSRLTGLRAFF

clone_size: -
d_call: -
v_call: TRBV25-1
cdr3_length: 13
j_call: TRBJ1-4
cdr3_nt: TGTGCCAGCCGGGCCGGAAGTTCCGGAAAACTGTTTTTT
cdr3_aa: CASRAGSSGKLFF

clone_size: -
d_call: TRBD1
v_call: TRBV10-1
cdr3_length: 19
j_call: TRBJ1-3
cdr3_nt: TGCGCCAGCAGTGAGTCGAGACAGGGGCTCCGACTCTCTGGAAACACCATATATTTT
cdr3_aa: CASSESRQGLRLSGNTIYF

clone_size: -
d_call: -
v_call: TRBV28
cdr3_length: 14
j_call: TRBJ2-6
cdr3_nt: TGTGCCAGCAGTTTGATGCCCGGGGCCAACGTCCTGACTTTC
cdr3_aa: CASSLMPGANVLTF

clone_size: -
d_call: -
v_call: TRBV5-5
cdr3_length: 15
j_call: TRBJ2-1
cdr3_nt: TGTGCCAGCAGCTTGGCGGGCGTCCTTTCGGATGAGCAGTTCTTC
cdr3_aa: CASSLAGVLSDEQFF

clone_size: -
d_call: TRBD2
v_call: TRBV27
cdr3_length: 14
j_call: TRBJ2-7
cdr3_nt: TGTGCCAGCAGTTTGGCTAGCGGGGGCTACGAGCAGTACTTC
cdr3_aa: CASSLASGGYEQYF

clone_size: -
d_call: -
v_call: TRBV6-1
cdr3_length: 14
j_call: TRBJ1-1
cdr3_nt: TGTGCCAGCAGTGAACAGGGGCCCGCCACTGAAGCTTTCTTT
cdr3_aa: CASSEQGPATEAFF

clone_size: -
d_call: TRBD2
v_call: TRBV7-2
cdr3_length: 15
j_call: TRBJ2-6
cdr3_nt: TGTGCCAGCAGCAGCAGCGGGGCTGGGGCCAACGTCCTGACTTTC
cdr3_aa: CASSSSGAGANVLTF

clone_size: few
d_call: -
v_call: TRBV15
cdr3_length: 14
j_call: TRBJ1-2
cdr3_nt: TGTGCCACCAGCGGAACAACAGATTACTATGGCTACACCTTC
cdr3_aa: CATSGTTDYYGYTF

clone_size: -
d_call: -
v_call: TRBV6-6
cdr3_length: 15
j_call: TRBJ2-7
cdr3_nt: TGTGCCAGCAGTCAGACATCGGGCCTTACCTACGAGCAGTACTTC
cdr3_aa: CASSQTSGLTYEQYF

clone_size: -
d_call: TRBD1
v_call: TRBV2
cdr3_length: 11
j_call: TRBJ2-7
cdr3_nt: TGTGCCAGCAGGGTTGAGGGACAGGGGGTCTTC
cdr3_aa: CASRVEGQGVF

clone_size: -
d_call: -
v_call: TRBV6-1
cdr3_length: 15
j_call: TRBJ1-6
cdr3_nt: TGTGCCAGCACACAGGGAAGCTCCTATAATTCACCCCTCCACTTT
cdr3_aa: CASTQGSSYNSPLHF

clone_size: -
d_call: -
v_call: TRBV5-1
cdr3_length: 15
j_call: TRBJ2-1
cdr3_nt: TGCGCCAGCAGCGTTCCACGGGCTAATTACAATGAGCAGTTCTTC
cdr3_aa: CASSVPRANYNEQFF

clone_size: -
d_call: -
v_call: TRBV19
cdr3_length: 14
j_call: TRBJ1-3
cdr3_nt: TGTGCCAGTAATCAGCAAGCAGGGGGAAACACCATATATTTT
cdr3_aa: CASNQQAGGNTIYF

clone_size: -
d_call: TRBD2
v_call: TRBV7-2
cdr3_length: 14
j_call: TRBJ2-7
cdr3_nt: TGTGCCAGCAGCTTAGTGTTAGCGGGAGGGGAGCAGTACTTC
cdr3_aa: CASSLVLAGGEQYF

clone_size: -
d_call: TRBD2
v_call: TRBV11-2
cdr3_length: 17
j_call: TRBJ2-2
cdr3_nt: TGTGCCAGCAGCTACCGCCGGGGCCCGGGGGGGACCGGGGAGCTGTTTTTT
cdr3_aa: CASSYRRGPGGTGELFF

clone_size: -
d_call: TRBD1
v_call: TRBV2
cdr3_length: 14
j_call: TRBJ1-4
cdr3_nt: TGTGCCAGCAGTTTAGGGGGCACGGGTAAAAAACTGTTTTTT
cdr3_aa: CASSLGGTGKKLFF

clone_size: -
d_call: -
v_call: TRBV5-1
cdr3_length: 16
j_call: TRBJ2-1
cdr3_nt: TGCGCCAGCAGCTCGCCCCAGGGCACCATACACAATGAGCAGTTCTTC
cdr3_aa: CASSSPQGTIHNEQFF

clone_size: -
d_call: -
v_call: TRBV18
cdr3_length: 14
j_call: TRBJ2-7
cdr3_nt: TGTGCCAGCTCATCAGGGGCAGGAATTCCCGAGCAGTACTTC
cdr3_aa: CASSSGAGIPEQYF

clone_size: -
d_call: -
v_call: TRBV4-1
cdr3_length: 13
j_call: TRBJ1-4
cdr3_nt: TGCGCCAGCAGCACCCGTCCTAATGAAAAACTGTTTTTT
cdr3_aa: CASSTRPNEKLFF

clone_size: once
d_call: -
v_call: TRBV7-8
cdr3_length: 16
j_call: TRBJ1-6
cdr3_nt: TGTGCCAGCAGCTTAGGGGGGGCGGCAATTAATTCACCCCTCCACTTT
cdr3_aa: CASSLGGAAINSPLHF

clone_size: -
d_call: -
v_call: TRBV30
cdr3_length: 14
j_call: TRBJ1-4
cdr3_nt: TGTGCCGCAACGGAGGGGGGCTTAAGTGAAAAACTGTTTTTT
cdr3_aa: CAATEGGLSEKLFF

clone_size: -
d_call: -
v_call: TRBV7-9
cdr3_length: 15
j_call: TRBJ1-2
cdr3_nt: TGTGCCAGCAGTCCCGAGGGGACAATAAACTATGGCTACACCTTC
cdr3_aa: CASSPEGTINYGYTF

clone_size: once
d_call: -
v_call: TRBV4-1
cdr3_length: 14
j_call: TRBJ2-5
cdr3_nt: TGCGCCAGCAGCCAAGTGCAGGGGCAAGAGACCCAGTACTTC
cdr3_aa: CASSQVQGQETQYF

clone_size: -
d_call: -
v_call: TRBV5-1
cdr3_length: 13
j_call: TRBJ1-2
cdr3_nt: TGCGCCAGCAGCGAGGGACAAAACTATGGCTACACCTTC
cdr3_aa: CASSEGQNYGYTF

clone_size: -
d_call: TRBD1
v_call: TRBV30
cdr3_length: 13
j_call: TRBJ1-1
cdr3_nt: TGTGCCTGGAGGGGACAGGTGAACACTGAAGCTTTCTTT
cdr3_aa: CAWRGQVNTEAFF

clone_size: -
d_call: -
v_call: TRBV2
cdr3_length: 14
j_call: TRBJ2-7
cdr3_nt: TGTGCCAGCAGTGAAGTAAGGCACCTCTACGAGCAGTACTTC
cdr3_aa: CASSEVRHLYEQYF

clone_size: -
d_call: -
v_call: TRBV6-1
cdr3_length: 16
j_call: TRBJ1-2
cdr3_nt: TGTGCCAGCAGTGAAGGTCCGGGACAACGTGTGTATGGCTACACCTTC
cdr3_aa: CASSEGPGQRVYGYTF

clone_size: -
d_call: -
v_call: TRBV18
cdr3_length: 13
j_call: TRBJ1-1
cdr3_nt: TGTGCCAGCTCACCACCCGTGAACACTGAAGCTTTCTTT
cdr3_aa: CASSPPVNTEAFF

clone_size: once
d_call: TRBD1
v_call: TRBV18
cdr3_length: 17
j_call: TRBJ1-3
cdr3_nt: TGTGCCAGCTCACCCACCACAGGGGAGCCTCTTGCAAACACCATATATTTT
cdr3_aa: CASSPTTGEPLANTIYF

clone_size: -
d_call: TRBD2
v_call: TRBV19
cdr3_length: 12
j_call: TRBJ2-3
cdr3_nt: TGTGCCAGTAGTACGACTAGCGGCGCGCAGTATTTT
cdr3_aa: CASSTTSGAQYF

clone_size: -
d_call: TRBD1
v_call: TRBV6-6
cdr3_length: 16
j_call: TRBJ1-5
cdr3_nt: TGTGCCAGCAGTTCCGGGACAGGGGTTTGGGATCAGCCCCAGCATTTT
cdr3_aa: CASSSGTGVWDQPQHF

clone_size: -
d_call: TRBD2
v_call: TRBV9
cdr3_length: 15
j_call: TRBJ2-3
cdr3_nt: TGTGCCAGCAGCGGCACTAGCGGGGTCACAGATACGCAGTATTTT
cdr3_aa: CASSGTSGVTDTQYF

clone_size: -
d_call: TRBD1
v_call: TRBV15
cdr3_length: 15
j_call: TRBJ1-1
cdr3_nt: TGTGCCACCAGCAGACTAGACAGGGATCGAGCGGAAGCTTTCTTT
cdr3_aa: CATSRLDRDRAEAFF

clone_size: -
d_call: TRBD1
v_call: TRBV6-1
cdr3_length: 16
j_call: TRBJ1-3
cdr3_nt: TGTGCCAGCAGTGACACAGGGGTCCAGCCTGGAAACACCATATATTTT
cdr3_aa: CASSDTGVQPGNTIYF

clone_size: -
d_call: -
v_call: TRBV7-2
cdr3_length: 15
j_call: TRBJ1-1
cdr3_nt: TGTGCCAGCAGCATCCACAGGGTACCGAACACTGAAGCTTTCTTT
cdr3_aa: CASSIHRVPNTEAFF

clone_size: once
d_call: -
v_call: TRBV11-3
cdr3_length: 14
j_call: TRBJ2-2
cdr3_nt: TGTGCCAGCAGGGGGACATCGAACACCGGGGAGCTGTTTTTT
cdr3_aa: CASRGTSNTGELFF

clone_size: few
d_call: -
v_call: TRBV6-6
cdr3_length: 14
j_call: TRBJ1-1
cdr3_nt: TGTGCCAGCATCCTGACATCTACGAACACTGAAGCTTTCTTT
cdr3_aa: CASILTSTNTEAFF

clone_size: -
d_call: -
v_call: TRBV11-2
cdr3_length: 15
j_call: TRBJ1-6
cdr3_nt: TGTGCCAGCAGCCGCCTCCTGCAAGTAGCCTCACCCCTCCACTTT
cdr3_aa: CASSRLLQVASPLHF

clone_size: -
d_call: -
v_call: TRBV20-1
cdr3_length: 11
j_call: TRBJ2-3
cdr3_nt: TGCAGTGCTAATAGGGGAGATACGCAGTATTTT
cdr3_aa: CSANRGDTQYF

clone_size: -
d_call: TRBD2
v_call: TRBV5-4
cdr3_length: 16
j_call: TRBJ2-1
cdr3_nt: TGTGCCAGCAGGCCCGATCCCAGCGGGGGGGGTAGTGAGCAGTTCTTC
cdr3_aa: CASRPDPSGGGSEQFF

clone_size: -
d_call: TRBD1
v_call: TRBV6-5
cdr3_length: 16
j_call: TRBJ1-6
cdr3_nt: TGTGCCAGCAGTTCTCCGGGACAGGGGAGAAATTCACCCCTCCACTTT
cdr3_aa: CASSSPGQGRNSPLHF

clone_size: -
d_call: -
v_call: TRBV6-1
cdr3_length: 13
j_call: TRBJ1-3
cdr3_nt: TGTGCCAGCAGTGAACGAATACGGAACACCATATATTTT
cdr3_aa: CASSERIRNTIYF

clone_size: -
d_call: -
v_call: TRBV6-6
cdr3_length: 12
j_call: TRBJ1-4
cdr3_nt: TGTGCCAGCAGTTACGGCAATGAAAAACTGTTTTTT
cdr3_aa: CASSYGNEKLFF

clone_size: -
d_call: TRBD1
v_call: TRBV6-1
cdr3_length: 13
j_call: TRBJ2-7
cdr3_nt: TGTGCCAGCAGCAGACAGGGGGACAACGAGCAGTACTTC
cdr3_aa: CASSRQGDNEQYF

clone_size: -
d_call: -
v_call: TRBV28
cdr3_length: 15
j_call: TRBJ1-2
cdr3_nt: TGTGCCAGCAGTCCCCTGGAGGACGGATCCTATGGCTACACCTTC
cdr3_aa: CASSPLEDGSYGYTF

clone_size: once
d_call: TRBD1
v_call: TRBV6-1
cdr3_length: 15
j_call: TRBJ2-7
cdr3_nt: TGTGCCAGCAGTGGGTCCCGGGACAGGTCCTACGAGCAGTACTTC
cdr3_aa: CASSGSRDRSYEQYF